Following are 24 T cell receptor beta chains from one sample sequenced in a study of shared clonotypes between healthy human individuals. Here immunoSEQ multiplex PCR was the method, and the copy in TCRdb shows in-frame clones only, minus some. Found here are about 730,000 clones, 55% to 80% of them singletons; the top ten hold around 1.8%. Sequencing input: memory CD4+ T cells sorted from blood. Subset in this sample: CD45RA-negative fraction. These receptors all stem from a woman aged 25-40 years in good health.

This chain uses TRBV7-2 with TRBJ2-6; D gene uncertain. V lost 5 bases and J 0 bases, leaving 11 bases between the germline ends. The length of the CDR3 is 16 residues. Germline CDR1 reads SGHTA; CDR2 reads FQGNSA. The CDR3: CASSPDPNSGANVLTF. Written as DNA, the CDR3 is TGTGCCAGCAGCCCAGACCCAAACTCTGGGGCCAACGTCCTGACTTTC.

This clone was found a few times. The J gene is TRBJ2-7, the V gene TRBV29-1; 11 nucleotides match TRBD2. This CDR3 region has 16 residues. The V gene's germline CDR1 is SQVTM and CDR2 ANQGSEA. The junction had 11 bases not matched to a gene; V was cut back by 5 bases and J by 2 bases. The CDR3 loop reads CSVLPGLAVPPYEQYF. DNA of the CDR3: TGCAGCGTTTTGCCGGGACTAGCGGTACCACCCTACGAGCAGTACTTC.

The chain recombines TRBV28 with TRBJ2-3; maybe TRBD1 (6 bases). Germline V gene lookup returns CDR1 MDHEN and CDR2 SYDVKM. The CDR3 covers 17 residues. V lost 6 bases, J lost 0 bases, and 19 bases lay in between. This CDR3 reads CASSPRGRAASTDTQYF. The DNA for the CDR3 is TGTGCCAGCAGCCCCAGGGGCAGGGCGGCTAGCACAGATACGCAGTATTTT.

The chain combines TRBV28 with TRBJ1-2; D remains ambiguous. CDR1 is MDHEN, CDR2 SYDVKM, per germline. The CDR3 loop spans 13 amino acids. Trimming took off 2 bases at V and 8 bases at J, with 12 bases between the two ends. Written as DNA, the CDR3 is TGTGCCAGCAGTTTAGTGCTCGCGGGCGGCTACACCTTC. It is translated as CASSLVLAGGYTF.

The chain recombines TRBV10-3 with TRBJ1-6; TRBD1 might be the D (6 bases). The CDR3 has 15 amino acids. V was trimmed by 6 bases and J by 4 bases, leaving 13 bases between them. CDR1 and CDR2 from the germline V gene are ENHRY and SYGVKD. The DNA for the CDR3 is TGTGCCATCAGGGCAGCAGGGGAGTATAATTCACCCCTCCACTTT. It translates to CAIRAAGEYNSPLHF.

A remark on this clone: Other DNA sequences within the sample encode an identical CDR3. The CDR3 DNA sequence: TGTGCCAGCAGTTCAGGGACTGGGGCCAACGTCCTGACTTTC. Translation: CASSSGTGANVLTF. The V call is TRBV28, the J call TRBJ2-6, with D perhaps TRBD1 (5 bases). CDR3 length: 14 residues. Germline-derived CDR1 and CDR2 are MDHEN and SYDVKM. V was pared by 4 bases and J by 2 bases, with 6 bases between.

The V gene is TRBV29-1, the J gene TRBJ2-5; 8 bases align to TRBD1. The last part of the DNA fits TRBJ2-7 better; the J call may be wrong. CDR3 size: 15 residues. Germline V gene data show CDR1 as SQVTM and CDR2 as ANQGSEA. The CDR3 spells CSVRVDRGLGYEQYF. The CDR3 DNA reads TGCAGCGTTAGGGTCGACAGGGGATTGGGGTACGAGCAGTACTTC.

The J gene is TRBJ1-1, the V gene TRBV2; D is possibly TRBD1 (6 bases). The CDR3 consists of 15 residues. Germline CDR1 and CDR2: SNHLY and FYNNEI. Trimming removed 4 bases from V and 5 bases from J, with 17 bases in between. The CDR3 nucleotides read TGTGCCAGCAGTGTCATGGGGGCGCCGGAGACTGAAGCTTTCTTT. This encodes CASSVMGAPETEAFF.

V gene TRBV11-2 combines with J gene TRBJ2-7; D gene uncertain. The CDR3 length is 9 residues. V was cut by 6 bases and J by 7 bases, with 4 bases left in between. CDR1 and CDR2 from the germline V gene are SGHAT and FQNNGV. The CDR3 region is CASSREQYF. The CDR3 DNA is TGTGCCAGCAGTAGGGAGCAGTACTTC.

This clone was seen a handful of times. The chain employs TRBV4-1 and TRBJ1-4, with TRBD1 matching 9 bases. Germline V gives CDR1 MGHRA, CDR2 YSYEKL. CDR3 length: 15 amino acids. V dropped 4 bases and J dropped 8; count of bases not matched to a gene: 8. The CDR3 loop reads CASSPIGTGREKLFF. The CDR3 DNA follows: TGCGCCAGCAGCCCAATTGGGACAGGGAGGGAAAAACTGTTTTTT.

In this sample, this clone turned up once. The chain uses TRBV5-1 and TRBJ2-2; maybe TRBD2 (6 bases). The CDR3 has 16 residues. Trimming left V 5 bases short and J 0 bases short, with 14 bases between. From germline, CDR1 is SGHRS and CDR2 YFSETQ. CDR3 amino acids: CASSSGGATNTGELFF. The CDR3 coding sequence is TGCGCCAGCAGTTCTGGCGGGGCAACGAACACCGGGGAGCTGTTTTTT.

The chain has TRBV5-6 and TRBJ2-3; D may correspond to TRBD1 or TRBD2 (5 bases each). Trimming pared 1 base from V and 0 bases from J, leaving 12 bases between. CDR1 and CDR2 (germline): SGHDT, YYEEEE. The CDR3 consists of 16 residues. The CDR3 loop is CASSLLGTQSTDTQYF. CDR3 nucleotide sequence: TGTGCCAGCAGCTTGCTCGGGACCCAAAGCACAGATACGCAGTATTTT.

Notes on this clone: The sample holds other DNA sequences that translate to the same CDR3. This chain uses TRBV29-1 with TRBJ2-3; TRBD2 is a possible D gene (6 bases). The CDR3 has 12 residues. Germline V lookup: CDR1 SQVTM, CDR2 ANQGSEA. The V end lost 3 bases, the J end lost 3 bases, and 7 bases lay between the germline ends. The CDR3: CSVDGGTDTQYF. CDR3 DNA: TGCAGCGTTGATGGAGGGACAGATACGCAGTATTTT.

The chain has TRBV28 and TRBJ2-2, with D perhaps TRBD1 (6 bases). Germline CDR1 and CDR2: MDHEN and SYDVKM. V was clipped by 5 bases and J by 0 bases, with 10 bases between them. CDR3 length equals 15 residues. The CDR3 DNA follows: TGTGCCAGCAGTGTCGGACAGTCGAACACCGGGGAGCTGTTTTTT. This gives the protein CASSVGQSNTGELFF.

The CDR3, as DNA: TGTGCCAGCAGCGGGCCGGAAAGTTACAATGAGCAGTTCTTC. This encodes CASSGPESYNEQFF. The chain uses TRBV28 and TRBJ2-1; no definite D call. Trimming shortened V by 6 bases and J by 4 bases, and 13 bases separated the two germline ends. The CDR3 has 14 residues. CDR1 and CDR2 (germline): MDHEN, SYDVKM.

V usage is TRBV28 and J usage is TRBJ1-3; 7 positions match TRBD1. Trimming took 4 bases from V and 1 from J; bases not matched to a gene: 13. CDR3 length: 18 residues. Germline values: CDR1 MDHEN, CDR2 SYDVKM. CDR3: CASSSPTGKGESGNTIYF. In DNA form, the CDR3 reads TGTGCCAGCAGTTCTCCGACAGGGAAGGGTGAATCTGGAAACACCATATATTTT.

The chain recombines TRBV11-2 with TRBJ2-6; tentative D call: TRBD2 (6 bases). The CDR3 loop spans 14 amino acids. The V gene lost 11 bases and the J gene lost 0 bases, with 11 bases spanning the gap. Germline values: CDR1 SGHAT, CDR2 FQNNGV. The chain's CDR3 is CAWGVSSGANVLTF. The CDR3 region has the DNA TGTGCCTGGGGGGTGAGCTCTGGGGCCAACGTCCTGACTTTC.

CDR3 DNA sequence: TGTGCCAGCGCCGCCGACTACCTCAATGAGCAGTTCTTC. This sequence encodes CASAADYLNEQFF. The chain joins TRBV19 to TRBJ2-1, with D perhaps matching TRBD2 (5 bases). CDR3 length: 13 residues. Germline loops: CDR1 LNHDA, CDR2 SQIVND (reference sequence). The germline V and J ends were trimmed by 9 bases and 6 bases, with 15 bases remaining between them. Using reference TRBV19 and TRBJ2-1 for the parts outside the CDR3, the full variable domain is DGGITQSPKYLFRKEGQNVTLSCEQNLNHDAMYWYRQDPGQGLRLIYYSQIVNDFQKGDIAEGYSVSREKKESFPLTVTSAQKNPTAFYLCASAADYLNEQFFGPGTRLTVL.

This clone has only a few counts. The genes are TRBV11-2 and TRBJ2-5; D unclear. CDR1 is SGHAT and CDR2 is FQNNGV in the germline V gene. Between the trimmed V and J ends, which lost 6 bases and 4 bases, there was a span of 6 bases. The CDR3 is 11 amino acids. The chain's CDR3 is CASRAAETQYF. The CDR3 DNA is TGTGCCAGCAGGGCAGCAGAGACCCAGTACTTC.

As to this clone: Different DNA sequences within this sample yield the same CDR3. This chain links TRBV5-1 with TRBJ2-5; TRBD2 might be the D (6 bases). Germline V CDR1 and CDR2: SGHRS, YFSETQ. Trimming stripped 0 bases from V and 5 bases from J, with 8 bases between. The CDR3 loop spans 13 amino acids. In nucleotides, the CDR3 is TGCGCCAGCAGCTTGGCAGGGAGGGAGACCCAGTACTTC. Its protein product is CASSLAGRETQYF. The variable domain in full, completed from reference TRBV5-1 and TRBJ2-5, reads KAGVTQTPRYLIKTRGQQVTLSCSPISGHRSVSWYQQTPGQGLQFLFEYFSETQRNKGNFPGRFSGRQFSNSRSEMNVSTLELGDSALYLCASSLAGRETQYFGPGTRLLVL.

This clone was counted between two and nine times. The chain combines TRBV18 with TRBJ2-7; 11 bases line up with TRBD2. The CDR3 has 15 residues. V trimming: 3 bases; J trimming: 6 bases; junction bases outside the gene matches: 7. Germline loops: CDR1 KGHSH, CDR2 LQKENI. CDR3 loop: CASSPTRLAGLEQYF. In nucleotides, the CDR3 is TGTGCCAGCTCACCTACTCGACTAGCGGGACTCGAGCAGTACTTC.

The chain employs TRBV7-9 and TRBJ2-2; D is uncertain. The germline gives CDR1 SEHNR, CDR2 FQNEAQ (reference sequence). V was cut by 5 bases and J by 7 bases, with 14 bases left in between. The length of the CDR3 is 14 residues. This CDR3 reads CASSAGRGIGELFF. Written as DNA, the CDR3 is TGTGCCAGCAGCGCCGGGCGAGGCATCGGGGAGCTGTTTTTT.

This chain joins TRBV6-5 and TRBJ2-7, with 10 bases lining up with TRBD1. V was clipped by 7 bases and J by 5 bases; unmatched bases: 5. The CDR3 is 13 residues long. In germline, CDR1 is MNHEY, CDR2 SVGAGI. CDR3 amino acids: CASKPGTGDEQYF. Here the CDR3 DNA reads TGTGCCAGCAAACCCGGGACAGGGGACGAGCAGTACTTC.

This clone was seen once. The rearrangement uses TRBV10-3 and TRBJ1-4, with unresolved D. Germline V gene lookup returns CDR1 ENHRY and CDR2 SYGVKD. V gave up 3 bases and J gave up 8 bases, with 10 bases separating them. The CDR3 covers 13 residues. The DNA for the CDR3 is TGTGCCATCAGTGAAGCAGTCGGGGAAAAACTGTTTTTT. This translates into CAISEAVGEKLFF.